This T cell receptor beta chain emerged from a study of vaccination and CD4 T cells after COVID-19. Oncomine TCR Beta short-read sequencing was applied to DNA from cultured CD4+ T cells. In TCRdb, the PCR reads were re-called with MiXCR into one record per CDR3 protein. The sample gives 20,000 or so distinct CDR3 sequences, roughly three fifths of which show up once; about 10% is in the top ten. To note about this clonotype: What it binds is unknown.

Germline V gene sequence: CDR1 SGHTA, CDR2 FQGNSA. V dropped 8 bases and J dropped 0 bases, with 16 bases sitting between them. There are 16 residues in the CDR3. The sample's treatment: approximately nine-day PBMC culture with coronavirus spike peptide pools or control peptides (ViraFEST assay). This sequence joins TRBV7-2 and TRBJ2-2, with D possibly matching TRBD2 (6 bases). Sequenced input: CD4+ T cells from blood, cultured in vitro. The sequence came from a human donor who had recovered from COVID-19. The CDR3 DNA reads TGTGCCAGCGTGCGGGGTTCGGGGCCGAACACCGGGGAGCTGTTTTTT. Translating gives CASVRGSGPNTGELFF.